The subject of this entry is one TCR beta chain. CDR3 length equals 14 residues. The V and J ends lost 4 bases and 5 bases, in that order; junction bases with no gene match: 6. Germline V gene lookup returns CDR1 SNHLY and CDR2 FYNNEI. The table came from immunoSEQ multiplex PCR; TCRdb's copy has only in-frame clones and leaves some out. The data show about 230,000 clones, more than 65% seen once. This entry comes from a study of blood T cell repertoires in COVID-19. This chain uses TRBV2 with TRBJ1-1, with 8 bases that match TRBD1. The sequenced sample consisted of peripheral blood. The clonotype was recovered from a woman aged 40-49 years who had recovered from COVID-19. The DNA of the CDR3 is TGTGCCAGCAGTGGGACAGGGATGGTGACTGAAGCTTTCTTT. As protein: CASSGTGMVTEAFF.